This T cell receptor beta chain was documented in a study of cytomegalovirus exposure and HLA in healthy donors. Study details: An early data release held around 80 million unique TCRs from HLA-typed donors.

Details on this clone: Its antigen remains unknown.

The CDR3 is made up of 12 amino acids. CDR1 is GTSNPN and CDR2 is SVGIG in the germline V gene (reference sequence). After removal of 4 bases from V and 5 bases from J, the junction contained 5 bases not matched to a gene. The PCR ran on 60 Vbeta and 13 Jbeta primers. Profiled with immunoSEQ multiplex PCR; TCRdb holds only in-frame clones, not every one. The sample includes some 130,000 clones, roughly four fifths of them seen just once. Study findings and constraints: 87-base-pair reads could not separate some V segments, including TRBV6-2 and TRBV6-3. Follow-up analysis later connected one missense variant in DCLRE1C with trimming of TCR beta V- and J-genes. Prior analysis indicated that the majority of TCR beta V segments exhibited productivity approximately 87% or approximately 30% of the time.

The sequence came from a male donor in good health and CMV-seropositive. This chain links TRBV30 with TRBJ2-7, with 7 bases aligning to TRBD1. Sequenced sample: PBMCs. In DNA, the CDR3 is TGTGCCTGGACGGACAGGCGGCACGAGCAGTACTTC. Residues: CAWTDRRHEQYF. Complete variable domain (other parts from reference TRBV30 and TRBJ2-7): SQTIHQWPATLVQPVGSPLSLECTVEGTSNPNLYWYRQAAGRGLQLLFYSVGIGQISSEVPQNLSASRPQDRQFILSSKKLLLSDSGFYLCAWTDRRHEQYFGPGTRLTVT.